These 18 T cell receptor beta chains came from one sample sequenced in a study of T-cell memory formation after mild COVID-19. MiXCR, run by TCRdb on the 5' RACE reads, gives a single entry per CDR3 protein. The sample holds roughly 35,000 distinct CDR3 sequences, over 20% seen once. Sequenced: PBMCs or a T cell subset sorted from them (not recorded which). These TCRs come from an adult who had mild COVID-19 (a few samples of this study predate the infection). Cell type and time point are not known.

This rearrangement joins TRBV6-6 to TRBJ2-3, with 10 positions matching TRBD2. J gave up 4 bases and V 6 bases, and 10 bases lay outside the gene matches. Germline V lookup: CDR1 MNHNY, CDR2 SVGAGI (reference sequence). This CDR3 contains 16 residues. The CDR3 sequence is CASRPPSGRVADTQYF. CDR3 nucleotide sequence: TGTGCCAGCAGACCCCCCAGCGGGAGGGTGGCAGATACGCAGTATTTT.

Many counts were recorded for this clonotype. The chain has TRBV20-1 and TRBJ2-5, with D uncertain. V was cut by 2 bases and J by 0 bases, with 10 bases left in between. The CDR3 extends over 14 amino acids. Germline V gene data show CDR1 as DFQATT and CDR2 as SNEGSKA (reference sequence). The CDR3 loop reads CSARRLGYQETQYF. CDR3 in DNA: TGCAGTGCTAGAAGGTTGGGGTACCAAGAGACCCAGTACTTC.

The chain employs TRBV27 and TRBJ1-5; a possible D gene is TRBD1 (5 bases). Germline-derived CDR1 and CDR2 are MNHEY and SMNVEV (reference sequence). This CDR3 comprises 14 residues. V was cut by 1 base and J by 6 bases, with 10 bases left in between. CDR3 loop: CASSLFFGGQPQHF. CDR3 sequence (DNA): TGTGCCAGCAGTTTATTTTTTGGGGGTCAGCCCCAGCATTTT.

This clonotype was seen ten or more times. This chain links TRBV10-3 with TRBJ2-1; D is uncertain. Germline V gene lookup returns CDR1 ENHRY and CDR2 SYGVKD. The germline V and J ends were trimmed by 2 bases and 6 bases, with 11 bases remaining between them. The CDR3 spans 14 residues. CDR3 residues: CAISEESIANEQFF. The CDR3 coding sequence is TGTGCCATCAGTGAGGAATCCATAGCCAATGAGCAGTTCTTC.

On this clonotype itself: This may be a read error: a much more frequent sequence differs by one nucleotide. This chain links TRBV11-3 with TRBJ2-3; no clear D gene. With 5 bases removed from V and 6 bases from J, the gap between germline ends came to 15 bases. In germline, CDR1 is SGHNT, CDR2 YENEEA. The CDR3 length is 14 residues. The CDR3 DNA follows: TGTGCCAGCAGCCCTGTGACCCTGGGGGATACGCAGTATTTT. Its protein product is CASSPVTLGDTQYF.

This clonotype was seen repeatedly, ten times or more. The chain employs TRBV7-9 and TRBJ2-7, with TRBD2 matching over 10 bases. CDR1 is SEHNR, CDR2 FQNEAQ, per germline (reference sequence). The CDR3 has 15 residues. Trimming took 1 base from V and 7 from J; bases not matched to a gene: 7. DNA for the CDR3: TGTGCCAGCAGCTTAGGTTCTAGCGGGAGAGGGGAGCAGTACTTC. Residues: CASSLGSSGRGEQYF.

This clonotype was observed at least ten times. The V and J genes are TRBV24-1 and TRBJ1-3, with unresolved D. From germline, CDR1 is KGHDR and CDR2 SFDVKD. The CDR3 runs to 12 residues. V shed 3 bases and J shed 4 bases, with 3 bases lying between them. Here the CDR3 DNA reads TGTGCCACCAGTGATGTCGGAAACACCATATATTTT. Translating gives CATSDVGNTIYF.

This clonotype showed up many times. V gene TRBV7-2 combines with J gene TRBJ1-4, with D possibly being TRBD1 (6 bases). Germline V lookup: CDR1 SGHTA, CDR2 FQGNSA. The CDR3 extends over 15 amino acids. Trimming shortened V by 5 bases and J by 7 bases, and 17 bases separated the two germline ends. CDR3 DNA sequence: TGTGCCAGCAGCAATCAAGGGGGAGGGGGTGAAAAACTGTTTTTT. Translating it yields CASSNQGGGGEKLFF.

This clonotype was recorded many times. The J gene is TRBJ2-1, the V gene TRBV7-9, with 8 bases that match TRBD2. CDR3 size: 14 residues. With 5 bases clipped from V and 7 bases from J, the junction kept 7 bases outside the gene matches. CDR1 and CDR2 from the germline V gene are SEHNR and FQNEAQ (reference sequence). CDR3 loop: CASSPGTSINEQFF. The CDR3 DNA is TGTGCCAGCAGCCCCGGGACTAGTATAAATGAGCAGTTCTTC.

This clonotype has ten or more counts. The genes are TRBV25-1 and TRBJ1-6; D is unclear. Trimming took 4 bases from V and 6 from J, leaving 7 bases between them. This CDR3 is 13 amino acids long. Germline lookup yields CDR1 MGHDK and CDR2 SYGVNS. The CDR3 region has the DNA TGTGCCAGCAGTGTCAGCACTAATTCACCCCTCCACTTT. It yields the protein CASSVSTNSPLHF.

In its sample, this clonotype was seen many times. The J gene is TRBJ2-7, the V gene TRBV7-8; tentatively, D is TRBD1 (5 bases). This CDR3 is 14 amino acids long. CDR1 SGHVS and CDR2 FQNEAQ come from the germline V gene. V lost 5 bases to trimming and J lost 1 base, with 12 bases between them. The CDR3 loop is CASSKQDPSYEQYF. For the CDR3, the DNA is TGTGCCAGCAGCAAACAGGACCCATCCTACGAGCAGTACTTC.

The table lists this clonotype with many counts. J is TRBJ2-7 and V is TRBV11-2, with 10 bases aligning to TRBD1. This CDR3 region has 15 residues. V lost 0 bases, J lost 8 bases, and 7 bases stayed unmatched. Germline CDR1 is SGHAT and CDR2 is FQNNGV. DNA of the CDR3: TGTGCCAGCAGCTTAGAACCGGGACAGGGGCATAAGCAGTACTTC. This sequence encodes CASSLEPGQGHKQYF.

This clonotype occurred many times. The gene calls are TRBV20-1 and TRBJ1-1, with 9 bases that match TRBD1. Looked up from germline, CDR1 is DFQATT and CDR2 is SNEGSKA (reference sequence). The CDR3 has 14 amino acids. The trim removed 3 bases at V and 11 bases at J, leaving 13 bases unmatched. The CDR3 DNA reads TGCAGTGCTAGGCCGGGACAGGGTCGGCTCATGGCTTTCTTT. This translates into CSARPGQGRLMAFF.

The table lists this clonotype with many counts. The V call is TRBV7-2, the J call TRBJ2-1; D possibly corresponds to TRBD1 (5 bases). The CDR3 runs 12 residues. Looked up from germline, CDR1 is SGHTA and CDR2 is FQGNSA. V was shortened by 5 bases and J by 9 bases, with 11 bases between the two germline ends. The CDR3 nucleotides are TGTGCCAGCAGCCCCCAGGGTAGTGAGCAGTTCTTC. This codes for CASSPQGSEQFF.

V and J are TRBV2 and TRBJ1-2; D perhaps matches TRBD1 (6 bases). Trimming pared 4 bases from V and 4 bases from J, leaving 10 bases between. This CDR3 is built from 13 residues. Per germline, CDR1 SNHLY and CDR2 FYNNEI. The CDR3: CASSVGGAYGYTF. CDR3 DNA sequence: TGTGCCAGCAGTGTGGGGGGGGCCTATGGCTACACCTTC.

This clonotype occurred many times. The rearrangement links TRBV2 to TRBJ1-1; 11 nucleotides align to TRBD1. Germline V gene sequence: CDR1 SNHLY, CDR2 FYNNEI. The CDR3 is 14 residues long. V was pared by 6 bases and J by 5 bases, with 5 bases of the junction left unmatched. The CDR3 DNA reads TGTGCCAGCAGGGACAGGGGGCAGTCGACTGAAGCTTTCTTT. Amino acid sequence: CASRDRGQSTEAFF.

The V call is TRBV27, the J call TRBJ2-3, with TRBD2 identical over 7 bases. CDR1 and CDR2 from the germline V gene are MNHEY and SMNVEV (reference sequence). This CDR3 spans 16 amino acids. The V and J ends lost 5 bases and 0 bases, in that order; junction bases with no gene match: 8. In nucleotides, the CDR3 is TGTGCCAGCAGTGTGTGGGGCGGGGGAAGCACAGATACGCAGTATTTT. Translation gives CASSVWGGGSTDTQYF.

The count of this clonotype is one. The chain has TRBV7-9 and TRBJ2-2; D call uncertain. This CDR3 is 15 amino acids long. From germline, CDR1 is SEHNR and CDR2 FQNEAQ (reference sequence). Trimming shortened V by 3 bases and J by 0 bases, and 8 bases separated the two germline ends. The CDR3 is CASSLFTPNTGELFF. The DNA of the CDR3 is TGTGCCAGCAGCTTGTTTACACCGAACACCGGGGAGCTGTTTTTT.